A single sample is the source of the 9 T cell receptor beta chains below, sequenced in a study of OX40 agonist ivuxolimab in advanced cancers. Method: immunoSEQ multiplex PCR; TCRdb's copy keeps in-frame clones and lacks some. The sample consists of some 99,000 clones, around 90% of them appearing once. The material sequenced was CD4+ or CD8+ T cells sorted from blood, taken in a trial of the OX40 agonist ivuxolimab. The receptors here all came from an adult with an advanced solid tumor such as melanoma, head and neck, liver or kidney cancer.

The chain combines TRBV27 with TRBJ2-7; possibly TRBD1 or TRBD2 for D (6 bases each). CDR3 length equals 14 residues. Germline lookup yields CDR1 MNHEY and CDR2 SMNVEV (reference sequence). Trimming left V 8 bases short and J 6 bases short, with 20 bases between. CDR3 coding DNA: TGTGCCAGCCAGAGGTGGGGGGCTTTGGGCGAGCAGTACTTC. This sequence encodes CASQRWGALGEQYF.

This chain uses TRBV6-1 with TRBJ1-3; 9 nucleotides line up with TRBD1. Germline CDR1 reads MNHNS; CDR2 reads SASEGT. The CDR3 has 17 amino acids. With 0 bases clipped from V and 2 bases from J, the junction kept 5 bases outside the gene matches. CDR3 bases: TGTGCCAGCAGTGAAGCGCGAAACAGGGGGCCTGGAAACACCATATATTTT. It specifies CASSEARNRGPGNTIYF.

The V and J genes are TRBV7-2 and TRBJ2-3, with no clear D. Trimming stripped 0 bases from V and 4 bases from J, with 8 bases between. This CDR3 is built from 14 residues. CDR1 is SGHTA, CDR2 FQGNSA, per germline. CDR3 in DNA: TGTGCCAGCAGCTTAGCTCCCAGTTCAGATACGCAGTATTTT. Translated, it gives CASSLAPSSDTQYF. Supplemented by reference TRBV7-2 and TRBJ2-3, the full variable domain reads GAGVSQSPSNKVTEKGKDVELRCDPISGHTALYWYRQSLGQGLEFLIYFQGNSAPDKSGLPSDRFSAERTGGSVSTLTIQRTQQEDSAVYLCASSLAPSSDTQYFGPGTRLTVL.

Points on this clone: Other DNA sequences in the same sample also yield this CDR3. The CDR3 nucleotides are TGTGCCAGCAGTTTGCGAGGGGCAGATACGCAGTATTTT. Encoded protein: CASSLRGADTQYF. J is TRBJ2-3 and V is TRBV28, with D perhaps matching TRBD1 or TRBD2 (5 bases each). Germline CDR1 MDHEN, CDR2 SYDVKM. Trimming stripped 3 bases from V and 4 bases from J, with 8 bases between. The CDR3 length is 13 residues.

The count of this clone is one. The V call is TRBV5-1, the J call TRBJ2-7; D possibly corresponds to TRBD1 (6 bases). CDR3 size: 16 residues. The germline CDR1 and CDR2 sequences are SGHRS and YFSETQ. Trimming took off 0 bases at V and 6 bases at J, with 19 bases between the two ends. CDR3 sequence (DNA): TGCGCCAGCAGCTTGGAACCGGGGCAGGGGTTCGCCGAGCAGTACTTC. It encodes CASSLEPGQGFAEQYF.

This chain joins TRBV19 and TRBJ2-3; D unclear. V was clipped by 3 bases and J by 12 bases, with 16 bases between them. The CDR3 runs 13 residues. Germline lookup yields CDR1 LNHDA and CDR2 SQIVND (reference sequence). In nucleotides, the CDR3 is TGTGCCAGTAGTATTCAGGCGGAAGCTAATCAGTATTTT. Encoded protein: CASSIQAEANQYF.

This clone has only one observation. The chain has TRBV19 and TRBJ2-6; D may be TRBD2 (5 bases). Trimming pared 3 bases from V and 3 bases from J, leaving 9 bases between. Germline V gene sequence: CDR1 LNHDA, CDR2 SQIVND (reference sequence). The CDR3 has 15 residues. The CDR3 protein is CASSILGDGANVLTF. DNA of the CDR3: TGTGCCAGTAGTATCCTCGGGGATGGGGCCAACGTCCTGACTTTC.

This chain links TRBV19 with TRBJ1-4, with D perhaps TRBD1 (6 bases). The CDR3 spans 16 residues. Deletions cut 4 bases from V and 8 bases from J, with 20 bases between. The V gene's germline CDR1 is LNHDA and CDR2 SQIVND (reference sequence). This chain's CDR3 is CASSTTGLPSKEKLFF. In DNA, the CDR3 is TGTGCCAGTAGTACCACAGGGCTCCCGTCCAAGGAAAAACTGTTTTTT.

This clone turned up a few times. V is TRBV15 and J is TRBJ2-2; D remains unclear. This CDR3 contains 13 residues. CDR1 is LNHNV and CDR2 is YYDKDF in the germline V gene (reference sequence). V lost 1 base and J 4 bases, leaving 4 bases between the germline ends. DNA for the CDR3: TGTGCCACCAGCAGAGTTGGCACCGGGGAGCTGTTTTTT. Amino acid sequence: CATSRVGTGELFF.